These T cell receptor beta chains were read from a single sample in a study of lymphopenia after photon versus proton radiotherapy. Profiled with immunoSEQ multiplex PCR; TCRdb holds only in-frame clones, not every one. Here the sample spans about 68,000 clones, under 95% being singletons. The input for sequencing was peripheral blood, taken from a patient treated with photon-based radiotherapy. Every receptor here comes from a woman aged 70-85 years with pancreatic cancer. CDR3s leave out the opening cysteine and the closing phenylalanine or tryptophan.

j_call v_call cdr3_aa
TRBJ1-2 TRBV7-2 ASSARDSRYGYT
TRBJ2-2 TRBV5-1 ASSVGNTGELF
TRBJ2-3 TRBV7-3 ASSFVATTDTQY
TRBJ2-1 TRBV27 ASRRTGANNEQF
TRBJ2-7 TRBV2 ASEPGGGTSYEQY
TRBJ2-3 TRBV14 ASSLSPDPEIDTQY
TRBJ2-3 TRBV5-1 ASMAGGSSDTQY
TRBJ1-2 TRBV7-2 ASSLALSSYGYT
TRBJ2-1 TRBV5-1 ASSLKNEQF
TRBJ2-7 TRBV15 ATSKDRGSYEQY
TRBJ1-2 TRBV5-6 ASSLANAPYGYT
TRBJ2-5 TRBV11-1 ASSGGLAWETQY
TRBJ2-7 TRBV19 ASSEGRSPYEQY
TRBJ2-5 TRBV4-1 ASSQEPGKETQY
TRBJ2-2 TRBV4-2 ASSQDLAGGGF
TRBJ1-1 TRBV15 ATSRAISEAF
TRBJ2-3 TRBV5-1 ASSSGSGSADTQY
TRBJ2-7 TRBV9 ASSVAGQGAGEQY
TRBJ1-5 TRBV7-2 ASSPYSNQPQH
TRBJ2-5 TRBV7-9 ASSLATKETQY
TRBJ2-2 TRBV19 ASSIGGRSTGELF
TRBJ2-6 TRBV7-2 ASSLASRSGANVLT
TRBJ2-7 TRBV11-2 ASSLDRGREQY
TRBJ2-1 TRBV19 ASSMSGGLNNEQF